This record concerns one TCR beta chain sequence. What it binds is not known. These data belong to a study of OX40 agonist ivuxolimab in advanced cancers. Overall study context: Patients assigned to dose escalation were diagnosed with hepatocellular carcinoma, melanoma, renal cell or head and neck cancer. Notes on the study in general: Blood T cells, both CD4+ and CD8+, expanded clonally by week 6 at 0.1 to 3.0 mg/kg.

Data came from immunoSEQ multiplex PCR; TCRdb stores just in-frame clones and leaves some out. The repertoire includes approximately 90,000 clones, 70% to 90% of them detected once, and about 4.6% sits in the top ten. CDR1 and CDR2 from the germline V gene are SGHTA and FQGNSA. The V end was cut by 5 bases, the J end by 4 bases, with 17 bases between. This CDR3 region has 15 residues. Autoimmune disease history or systemic immunosuppression meant exclusion. The sequence was obtained from an adult with an advanced solid tumor such as melanoma, head and neck, liver or kidney cancer. The chain recombines TRBV7-2 with TRBJ1-2, with D possibly TRBD1 on 5 matching bases. Sequencing used CD4+ or CD8+ T cells sorted from blood, obtained in a trial of the OX40 agonist ivuxolimab. As DNA, the CDR3 is TGTGCCAGCAGCGGGGGGGGACGCACCCTCTATGGCTACACCTTC. Its translation is CASSGGGRTLYGYTF.